This TCR beta chain was profiled in a study of PD-L1 blockade in urothelial cancer. As for the study in general: Males with bladder-origin urothelial cancer constituted about 90% of the roughly 30 patients. At 3 weeks (second dose) and 6 weeks after starting treatment, blood was analyzed. Reported median T cell count for blood samples was 110,000 to 150,000.

Here immunoSEQ multiplex PCR was the method, and the copy in TCRdb shows in-frame clones only, minus some. The sample lists 45,000 to 65,000 clones; about 85% were seen once. Time point here: pretreatment peripheral blood. Findings and limits, study-wide: Better survival was forecast by a pretreatment blood TCR clonality below the median.

This clone was seen only a few times. As yet, its antigen is unknown. Germline CDR1 reads LNHDA; CDR2 reads SQIVND (reference sequence). V was clipped by 5 bases and J by 3 bases, with 10 bases between them. There are 13 residues in the CDR3. This material consisted of PBMCs, taken around atezolizumab (anti-PD-L1) treatment. This TCR came from a man between 65 and 85 years old with urothelial cancer. This chain connects TRBV19 to TRBJ1-2; D is perhaps TRBD1 (6 bases). The CDR3 region is CASSSTGDYGYTF. In nucleotides, the CDR3 is TGTGCCAGTAGTTCGACAGGCGACTATGGCTACACCTTC.